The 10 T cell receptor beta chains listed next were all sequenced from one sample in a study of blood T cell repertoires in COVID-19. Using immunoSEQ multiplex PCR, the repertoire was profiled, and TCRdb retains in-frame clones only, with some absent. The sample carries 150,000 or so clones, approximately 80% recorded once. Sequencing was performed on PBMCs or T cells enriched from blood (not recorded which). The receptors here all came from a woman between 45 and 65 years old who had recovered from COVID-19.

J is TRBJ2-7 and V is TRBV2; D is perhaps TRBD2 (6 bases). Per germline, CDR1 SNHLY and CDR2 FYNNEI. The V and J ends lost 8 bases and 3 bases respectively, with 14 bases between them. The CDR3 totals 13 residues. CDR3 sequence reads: CASERGGNYEQYF. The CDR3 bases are TGTGCCAGCGAGAGGGGAGGTAACTACGAGCAGTACTTC.

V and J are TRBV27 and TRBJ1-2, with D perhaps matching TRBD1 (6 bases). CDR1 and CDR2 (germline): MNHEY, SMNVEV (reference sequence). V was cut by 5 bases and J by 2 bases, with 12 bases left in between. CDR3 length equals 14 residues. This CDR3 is CASSPGGANYGYTF. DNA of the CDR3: TGTGCCAGCAGTCCGGGGGGGGCCAACTATGGCTACACCTTC.

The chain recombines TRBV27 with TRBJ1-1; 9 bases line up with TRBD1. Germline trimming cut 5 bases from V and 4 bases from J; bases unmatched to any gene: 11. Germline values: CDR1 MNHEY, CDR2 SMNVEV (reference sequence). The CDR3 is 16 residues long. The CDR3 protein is CASSPSPGTGPTEAFF. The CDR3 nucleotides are TGTGCCAGCAGTCCGTCACCCGGGACAGGGCCCACTGAAGCTTTCTTT.

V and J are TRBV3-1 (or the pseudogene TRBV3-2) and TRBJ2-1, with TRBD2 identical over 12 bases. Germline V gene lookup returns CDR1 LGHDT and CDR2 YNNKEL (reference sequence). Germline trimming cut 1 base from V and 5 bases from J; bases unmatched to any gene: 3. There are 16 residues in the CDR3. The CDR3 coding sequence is TGTGCCAGCAGCCAAGCGACTAGCGGGGGTAACAATGAGCAGTTCTTC. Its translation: CASSQATSGGNNEQFF.

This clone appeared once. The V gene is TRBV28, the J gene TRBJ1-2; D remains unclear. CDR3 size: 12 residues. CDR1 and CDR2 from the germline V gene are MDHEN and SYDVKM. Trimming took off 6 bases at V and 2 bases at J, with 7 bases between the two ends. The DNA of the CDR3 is TGTGCCAGCAGCACCCTAAACTATGGCTACACCTTC. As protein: CASSTLNYGYTF.

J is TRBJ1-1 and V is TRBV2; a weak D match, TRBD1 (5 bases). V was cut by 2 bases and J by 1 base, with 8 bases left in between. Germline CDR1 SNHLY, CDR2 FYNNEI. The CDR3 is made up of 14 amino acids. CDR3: CASSEWGSNTEAFF. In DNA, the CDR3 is TGTGCCAGCAGTGAATGGGGCTCGAACACTGAAGCTTTCTTT.

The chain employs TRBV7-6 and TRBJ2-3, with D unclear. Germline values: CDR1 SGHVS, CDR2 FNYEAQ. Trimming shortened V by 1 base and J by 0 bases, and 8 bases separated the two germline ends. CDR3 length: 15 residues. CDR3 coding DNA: TGTGCCAGCAGCTTAGGGCAGATGAGCACAGATACGCAGTATTTT. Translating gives CASSLGQMSTDTQYF.

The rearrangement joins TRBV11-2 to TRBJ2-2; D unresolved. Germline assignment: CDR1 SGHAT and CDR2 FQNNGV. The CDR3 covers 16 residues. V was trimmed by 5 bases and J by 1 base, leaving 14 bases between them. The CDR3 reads CASSQNPPGNTGELFF. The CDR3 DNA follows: TGTGCCAGCAGCCAAAACCCCCCAGGGAACACCGGGGAGCTGTTTTTT. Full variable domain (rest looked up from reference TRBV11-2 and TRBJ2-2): EAGVAQSPRYKIIEKRQSVAFWCNPISGHATLYWYQQILGQGPKLLIQFQNNGVVDDSQLPKDRFSAERLKGVDSTLKIQPAKLEDSAVYLCASSQNPPGNTGELFFGEGSRLTVL.

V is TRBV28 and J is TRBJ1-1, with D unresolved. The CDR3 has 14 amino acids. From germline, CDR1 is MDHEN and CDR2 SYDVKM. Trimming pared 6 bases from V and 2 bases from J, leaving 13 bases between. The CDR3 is CASSPPWANTEAFF. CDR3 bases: TGTGCCAGCAGCCCCCCCTGGGCCAACACTGAAGCTTTCTTT.

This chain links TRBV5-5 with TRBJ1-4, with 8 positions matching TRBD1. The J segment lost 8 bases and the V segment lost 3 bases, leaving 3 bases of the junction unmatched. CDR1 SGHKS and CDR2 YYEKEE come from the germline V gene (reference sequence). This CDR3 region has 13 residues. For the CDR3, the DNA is TGTGCCAGCAGCTCAGGGGGCGAGGAAAAACTGTTTTTT. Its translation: CASSSGGEEKLFF. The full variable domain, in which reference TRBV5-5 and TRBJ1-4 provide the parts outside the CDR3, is DAGVTQSPTHLIKTRGQQVTLRCSPISGHKSVSWYQQVLGQGPQFIFQYYEKEERGRGNFPDRFSARQFPNYSSELNVNALLLGDSALYLCASSSGGEEKLFFGSGTQLSVL.